These 30 T cell receptor beta chains were all obtained from the same sample, sequenced in a study of siplizumab effects on memory and regulatory T cells (dated by TCRdb to the late 2010s). Library preparation used the immunoSEQ multiplex PCR assay. TCRdb re-hosts the immuneACCESS table, in-frame sequences only. Its copies lack some clones; in the studies checked, an unresolved V gene accounts for under half of them, and the cause for the rest is not known. The sample profile shows about 120,000 clones; roughly 92% of them were found once. Jointly, the top ten make up 1.3% of the sample. The sequenced sample was CD4+ T cells sorted from blood. Source of these receptors: a human donor in good health.

This clone has just one count. The gene calls are TRBV4-1 and TRBJ2-3; D tentatively fits TRBD1 or TRBD2 (5 bases each). The length of the CDR3 is 16 residues. V gave up 0 bases and J gave up 0 bases, with 10 bases separating them. The germline V gene encodes CDR1 MGHRA and CDR2 YSYEKL. DNA for the CDR3: TGCGCCAGCAGCCAAGAGGGGGACGCTAGCACAGATACGCAGTATTTT. Translation: CASSQEGDASTDTQYF.

V gene TRBV5-8 combines with J gene TRBJ2-6; D is uncertain. The V end was cut by 2 bases, the J end by 0 bases, with 9 bases between. CDR1 and CDR2 (germline): SGHTS, YDEGEE. The CDR3 spans 16 residues. The CDR3, as DNA: TGTGCCAGCAGCTTTATTGGAGACTCTGGGGCCAACGTCCTGACTTTC. Translating it yields CASSFIGDSGANVLTF.

The rearrangement joins TRBV28 to TRBJ2-5; D unclear. The CDR3 loop spans 16 amino acids. The germline gives CDR1 MDHEN, CDR2 SYDVKM. V gave up 4 bases and J gave up 5 bases, with 20 bases separating them. The CDR3 region has the DNA TGTGCCAGCAGTTCTCAAGAGGCTCCCCACGGGGAGACCCAGTACTTC. It encodes CASSSQEAPHGETQYF.

The chain recombines TRBV11-3 with TRBJ2-6, with D perhaps TRBD1 (6 bases). V gave up 8 bases and J gave up 4 bases, with 15 bases separating them. CDR1 is SGHNT and CDR2 is YENEEA in the germline V gene. The CDR3 is made up of 15 amino acids. DNA for the CDR3: TGTGCCAGCTCGAGGGGGTTCCAGGGGGCCAACGTCCTGACTTTC. This encodes CASSRGFQGANVLTF.

This clone was recorded once. The chain recombines TRBV28 with TRBJ1-4; D remains unclear. The germline V gene has CDR1 MDHEN and CDR2 SYDVKM. V was pared by 7 bases and J by 0 bases, with 6 bases between. The CDR3 spans 13 residues. This chain's CDR3 is CASTLTTNEKLFF. The CDR3 DNA follows: TGTGCCAGCACCTTGACAACTAATGAAAAACTGTTTTTT.

The gene calls are TRBV7-9 and TRBJ1-2, with D tentatively TRBD1 (6 bases). Germline V CDR1 and CDR2: SEHNR, FQNEAQ (reference sequence). The length of the CDR3 is 15 residues. Trimming left V 4 bases short and J 6 bases short, with 18 bases between. The CDR3 here is CASSSEQGLTDGYTF. For the CDR3, the DNA is TGTGCCAGCAGCTCTGAACAGGGACTAACGGATGGCTACACCTTC.

V usage is TRBV9 and J usage is TRBJ2-2; the match to TRBD2 covers 15 bases. The CDR3 has 18 residues. Trimming took 2 bases from V and 0 from J; bases not matched to a gene: 2. CDR1 is SGDLS, CDR2 YYNGEE, per germline. This chain's CDR3 is CASSVGLAGGTNTGELFF. The CDR3 nucleotides read TGTGCCAGCAGCGTGGGACTAGCGGGAGGTACGAACACCGGGGAGCTGTTTTTT.

The rearrangement joins TRBV9 to TRBJ2-1, with a tentative D call TRBD2 (6 bases). The CDR3 spans 17 residues. CDR1 and CDR2 (germline): SGDLS, YYNGEE. V lost 4 bases and J 0 bases, leaving 17 bases between the germline ends. CDR3 amino acids: CASSPGRGTRSYNEQFF. The CDR3 coding sequence is TGTGCCAGCAGCCCCGGCCGAGGGACTCGCTCCTACAATGAGCAGTTCTTC.

This clone was seen more than once but under ten times. The chain recombines TRBV2 with TRBJ1-1; the D is unclear. The V end was cut by 4 bases, the J end by 3 bases, with 9 bases between. The CDR3 sequence is 13 residues long. CDR1 is SNHLY and CDR2 is FYNNEI in the germline V gene. The CDR3 bases are TGTGCCAGCAGTGTTACGGGATACACTGAAGCTTTCTTT. Its protein product is CASSVTGYTEAFF.

This clone turned up a few times. The chain recombines TRBV19 with TRBJ1-2, with D tentatively TRBD1 (5 bases). Trimming stripped 5 bases from V and 5 bases from J, with 12 bases between. Germline V gives CDR1 LNHDA, CDR2 SQIVND (reference sequence). This CDR3 is 13 amino acids long. The CDR3 coding sequence is TGTGCCAGTAGTGTACTAGGGGAATATGGCTACACCTTC. As protein: CASSVLGEYGYTF.

This chain uses TRBV27 with TRBJ2-7, with D uncertain. The V gene lost 8 bases and the J gene lost 0 bases, with 17 bases spanning the gap. The CDR3 length is 15 residues. The germline V gene encodes CDR1 MNHEY and CDR2 SMNVEV (reference sequence). The CDR3 is CASHGTGSPSYEQYF. CDR3 nucleotide sequence: TGTGCCAGCCACGGAACCGGGTCCCCCTCCTACGAGCAGTACTTC.

The chain employs TRBV19 and TRBJ2-7; possible D gene TRBD2, 5 bases. The V gene lost 4 bases and the J gene lost 0 bases, with 10 bases spanning the gap. This CDR3 is 14 amino acids long. CDR1 is LNHDA, CDR2 SQIVND, per germline (reference sequence). The CDR3 reads CASSKGRDSYEQYF. Here the CDR3 DNA reads TGTGCCAGTAGTAAGGGTCGGGACTCCTACGAGCAGTACTTC.

The rearrangement uses TRBV9 and TRBJ1-2, with TRBD1 matching 7 bases. The V and J ends lost 4 bases and 4 bases, in that order; junction bases with no gene match: 4. In germline, CDR1 is SGDLS, CDR2 YYNGEE. The CDR3 contains 13 residues. The CDR3: CASSFHRGYGYTF. As DNA, the CDR3 is TGTGCCAGCAGCTTCCACAGGGGCTATGGCTACACCTTC.

J is TRBJ2-4 and V is TRBV18; D is uncertain. V lost 2 bases to trimming and J lost 1 base, with 0 bases between them. The CDR3 is 12 amino acids. CDR1 and CDR2 (germline): KGHSH, LQKENI. The DNA for the CDR3 is TGTGCCAGCTCACCAGCCAAAAACATTCAGTACTTC. This gives the protein CASSPAKNIQYF.

This chain uses TRBV7-3 with TRBJ2-3; the D gene is possibly TRBD2 (7 bases). The CDR3 spans 16 residues. V was clipped by 1 base and J by 2 bases, with 13 bases between them. Germline CDR1 is SGHTA and CDR2 is FQGTGA. The CDR3 spells CASSLIGGVSTDTQYF. The CDR3 coding sequence is TGTGCCAGCAGCTTAATAGGGGGGGTATCCACAGATACGCAGTATTTT.

This rearrangement joins TRBV18 to TRBJ1-5; 7 bases are shared with TRBD1. Losses at the gene ends were 2 bases for V and 1 base for J; bases not matched to a gene: 17. This CDR3 region has 20 residues. The germline V gene has CDR1 KGHSH and CDR2 LQKENI. CDR3 bases: TGTGCCAGCTCACCAAGCCTTTCGGGAAAGGGGGCGCTCAGCAATCAGCCCCAGCATTTT. Translated: CASSPSLSGKGALSNQPQHF.

The genes are TRBV5-1 and TRBJ2-3; 12 positions agree with TRBD2. Losses at the gene ends were 5 bases for V and 2 bases for J; bases not matched to a gene: 9. From germline, CDR1 is SGHRS and CDR2 YFSETQ. The CDR3 length is 17 residues. CDR3 DNA sequence: TGCGCCAGCAGATCCGGATGGACTAGCGGGGCCACAGATACGCAGTATTTT. Encoded protein: CASRSGWTSGATDTQYF.

V is TRBV10-3 and J is TRBJ2-2, with unresolved D. Germline V gives CDR1 ENHRY, CDR2 SYGVKD. This CDR3 has 16 amino acids. The V end was cut by 0 bases, the J end by 1 base, with 9 bases between. CDR3 DNA: TGTGCCATCAGTGAGTCGATATCTCAGAACACCGGGGAGCTGTTTTTT. Encoded protein: CAISESISQNTGELFF.

The chain joins TRBV9 to TRBJ1-5; D not resolved. In germline, CDR1 is SGDLS, CDR2 YYNGEE. The CDR3 is 13 residues long. Trimming took off 0 bases at V and 4 bases at J, with 5 bases between the two ends. Written as DNA, the CDR3 is TGTGCCAGCAGCGTAGATTTGAATCAGCCCCAGCATTTT. Encoded protein: CASSVDLNQPQHF.

V and J are TRBV2 and TRBJ1-4, with a possible D match to TRBD1 (5 bases). With 8 bases removed from V and 8 bases from J, the gap between germline ends came to 6 bases. This CDR3 comprises 10 residues. CDR1 SNHLY and CDR2 FYNNEI come from the germline V gene. CDR3 region: CASHREKLFF. In nucleotides, the CDR3 is TGTGCCAGCCACAGGGAAAAACTGTTTTTT.

V is TRBV27 and J is TRBJ1-1; no clear D gene. V gave up 7 bases and J gave up 4 bases, with 7 bases separating them. CDR1 and CDR2 (germline): MNHEY, SMNVEV (reference sequence). The CDR3 runs 11 residues. The CDR3 protein is CASIGFTEAFF. Written as DNA, the CDR3 is TGTGCCAGCATAGGGTTCACTGAAGCTTTCTTT.

This chain links TRBV9 with TRBJ1-6; possibly TRBD1 for D (5 bases). With 0 bases removed from V and 6 bases from J, the gap between germline ends came to 10 bases. The germline V gene has CDR1 SGDLS and CDR2 YYNGEE. This CDR3 has 15 residues. CDR3 nucleotides: TGTGCCAGCAGCGTAGCGGGGGATATTAATTCACCCCTCCACTTT. It specifies CASSVAGDINSPLHF.

Regarding this clone: Other nucleotide sequences in the sample specify the same CDR3. CDR3 DNA: TGTGCCAGCAGGGCCGGGACTAACTATGGCTACACCTTC. Its translation: CASRAGTNYGYTF. This rearrangement joins TRBV6-5 to TRBJ1-2; D unclear. CDR1 and CDR2 (germline): MNHEY, SVGAGI. This CDR3 has 13 residues. V was cut by 6 bases and J by 0 bases, with 8 bases left in between.

V and J are TRBV6-5 and TRBJ1-2; D unclear. The CDR3 totals 12 residues. Germline assignment: CDR1 MNHEY and CDR2 SVGAGI. The V gene lost 5 bases and the J gene lost 4 bases, with 8 bases spanning the gap. In nucleotides, the CDR3 is TGTGCCAGCAGTGCCTCCGGCTATGGCTACACCTTC. This translates into CASSASGYGYTF.

This clone has a single count. The V gene is TRBV6-5, the J gene TRBJ2-1; TRBD2 might be the D (6 bases). The germline gives CDR1 MNHEY, CDR2 SVGAGI. V was pared by 6 bases and J by 5 bases, with 11 bases between. The CDR3 sequence is 13 residues long. This chain's CDR3 is CASRGLLNNEQFF. The CDR3, as DNA: TGTGCCAGCAGGGGACTCCTGAACAATGAGCAGTTCTTC.

The V gene is TRBV7-3, the J gene TRBJ2-1; D is unresolved. This CDR3 comprises 13 residues. The V end lost 5 bases, the J end lost 10 bases, and 15 bases lay between the germline ends. CDR1 and CDR2 (germline): SGHTA, FQGTGA. CDR3 coding DNA: TGTGCCAGCAGCGCCCAATCCCTCAGCGAGCAGTTCTTC. Translating it yields CASSAQSLSEQFF.

The V call is TRBV21-1, the J call TRBJ2-1; the D segment call TRBD2 is taken from the table without a DNA check. TRBV21-1 is noted as a pseudogene. The CDR3 spans 18 residues. The CDR3 DNA reads as TGTGCCAGCAGCGCGCTAAGGGGGACTAGCGCAACCTACAATGAGCAGTTCTTC. Amino acid sequence: CASSALRGTSATYNEQFF.

The rearrangement links TRBV10-3 to TRBJ1-1; no clear D. Trimming cost V 8 bases and J 5 bases, with 12 bases left between them. Looked up from germline, CDR1 is ENHRY and CDR2 is SYGVKD. The CDR3 contains 12 residues. This chain's CDR3 is CAIEGVGTEAFF. DNA for the CDR3: TGTGCCATCGAGGGTGTGGGTACTGAAGCTTTCTTT.

The V gene is TRBV30, the J gene TRBJ2-1; D call uncertain. The CDR3 runs to 11 residues. The V gene lost 6 bases and the J gene lost 5 bases, with 8 bases spanning the gap. Per the germline V gene, CDR1 is GTSNPN and CDR2 is SVGIG (reference sequence). The CDR3: CACFRDNEQFF. Here the CDR3 DNA reads TGTGCCTGCTTTAGGGACAATGAGCAGTTCTTC.

V and J are TRBV6-6 and TRBJ2-5; 9 nucleotides align to TRBD1. The CDR3 length is 15 residues. CDR1 and CDR2 (germline): MNHNY, SVGAGI (reference sequence). The junction had 9 bases not matched to a gene; V was cut back by 6 bases and J by 4 bases. CDR3: CASSPGTGKRETQYF. The CDR3 coding sequence is TGTGCCAGCAGCCCCGGGACAGGGAAGCGAGAGACCCAGTACTTC.